The clone carrying this T cell receptor (beta chain) has a handful of counts. Its target is not known. Oncomine TCR Beta short-read sequencing was applied to DNA from cultured CD4+ T cells. After culture, CD4+ T cells served as the source for genomic DNA extraction. TCRdb passed the PCR reads through MiXCR, listing each CDR3 protein once. This sample has 20,000 to 30,000 distinct CDR3 sequences, with roughly 34% found just once. The data derive from a study of vaccination and CD4 T cells after COVID-19. Notes on the study in general: Going from 21 to 38, median SARS-CoV-2-reactive clonotypes did not rise significantly. Vaccine-specific clones numbering 304 of 307 showed spike mono-reactivity in convalescent patients.

Germline V gene data show CDR1 as SGHTA and CDR2 as FQGTGA. The CDR3 is made up of 14 amino acids. V was trimmed by 2 bases and J by 10 bases, leaving 12 bases between them. Time point indicated: late sampling 161 to 241 days after vaccination in three convalescent patients. Sample treatment: roughly ten-day PBMC culture with coronavirus spike peptide pools or control peptides (ViraFEST assay). ViraFEST used peptide pools to expand antigen-specific T cells, then sequenced TCRs. The TCR sequence derives from a human donor who had recovered from COVID-19. Material: CD4+ T cells from blood, cultured in vitro, obtained about 7 months after SARS-CoV-2 vaccination. The chain combines TRBV7-3 with TRBJ1-6; TRBD1 might be the D (6 bases). This CDR3 reads CASSLGGLHSPLHF. The CDR3 bases are TGTGCCAGCAGCTTAGGGGGCCTTCACTCACCCCTCCACTTT. Full variable domain (rest looked up from reference TRBV7-3 and TRBJ1-6): GAGVSQTPSNKVTEKGKYVELRCDPISGHTALYWYRQSLGQGPEFLIYFQGTGAADDSGLPNDRFFAVRPEGSVSTLKIQRTERGDSAVYLCASSLGGLHSPLHFGNGTRLTVT.